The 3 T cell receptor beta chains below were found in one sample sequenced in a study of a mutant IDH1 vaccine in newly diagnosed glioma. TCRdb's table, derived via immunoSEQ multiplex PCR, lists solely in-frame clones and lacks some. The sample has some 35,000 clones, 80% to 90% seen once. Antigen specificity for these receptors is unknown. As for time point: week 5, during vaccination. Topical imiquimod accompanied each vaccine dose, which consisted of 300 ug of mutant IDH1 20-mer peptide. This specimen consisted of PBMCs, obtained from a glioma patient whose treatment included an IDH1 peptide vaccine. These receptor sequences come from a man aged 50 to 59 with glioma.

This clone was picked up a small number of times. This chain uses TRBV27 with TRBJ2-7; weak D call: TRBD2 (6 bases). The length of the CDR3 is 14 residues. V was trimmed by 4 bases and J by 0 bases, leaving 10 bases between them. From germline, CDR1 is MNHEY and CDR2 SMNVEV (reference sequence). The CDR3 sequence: CASSSWTNSYEQYF. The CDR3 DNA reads TGTGCCAGCAGTTCCTGGACTAACTCCTACGAGCAGTACTTC.

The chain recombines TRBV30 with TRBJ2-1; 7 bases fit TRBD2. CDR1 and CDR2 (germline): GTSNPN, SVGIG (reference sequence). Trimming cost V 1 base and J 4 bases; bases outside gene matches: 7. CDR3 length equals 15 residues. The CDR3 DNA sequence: TGTGCCTGGAGTGGGACGGCTAGCGGATACAATGAGCAGTTCTTC. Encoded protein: CAWSGTASGYNEQFF. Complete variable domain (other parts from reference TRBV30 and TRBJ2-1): SQTIHQWPATLVQPVGSPLSLECTVEGTSNPNLYWYRQAAGRGLQLLFYSVGIGQISSEVPQNLSASRPQDRQFILSSKKLLLSDSGFYLCAWSGTASGYNEQFFGPGTRLTVL.

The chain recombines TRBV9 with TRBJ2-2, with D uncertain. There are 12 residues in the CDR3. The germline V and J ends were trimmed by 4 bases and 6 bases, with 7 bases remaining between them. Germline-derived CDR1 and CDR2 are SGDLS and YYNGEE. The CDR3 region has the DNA TGTGCCAGCAGCCATAGTGCCGGGGAGCTGTTTTTT. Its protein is CASSHSAGELFF.